This T cell receptor (beta chain) comes out of a study of early T cells in non-severe SARS-CoV-2 infection. TCRdb fed the 5' RACE reads into MiXCR, producing one record per CDR3 protein. The table records around 26,000 distinct CDR3 sequences, about 4% of them present only once. General study points: Anti-spike CD8 specificities were favored by VDJdb matching, whose results missed private and CD4 specificities.

Germline V lookup: CDR1 KGHDR, CDR2 SFDVKD. CDR3 length: 16 residues. The ends lost 0 bases at V and 5 bases at J; junction bases unmatched: 4. This clonotype came up many times. Its antigen is still unknown. The sample comprised whole blood. The V gene is TRBV24-1, the J gene TRBJ2-1, with 9 bases aligning to TRBD2. The receptor was derived from an adult who was a healthcare worker with PCR-confirmed SARS-CoV-2 infection or an uninfected control (not recorded which). As DNA, the CDR3 is TGTGCCACCAGTGATTTGCAGCCTAGCGGGGACAATGAGCAGTTCTTC. Residues: CATSDLQPSGDNEQFF.